This T cell receptor beta chain was recovered during a study of blood T cell repertoires in COVID-19. Study background: Collection of acute and convalescent COVID-19 samples took place in the United States, Italy and Spain. PBMCs, B-cell-depleted T cells, or T cells provided the cDNA or gDNA that made up the material.

Per the original methods: Amplified reference gene primers provided the basis for estimating nucleated cell counts. Sequenced by immunoSEQ multiplex PCR; TCRdb stores in-frame clones only, minus some. V and J calls and clone size follow that table, whereas D and trimming were derived from the DNA. The top ten clones hold 3% to 4% of a sample with tens of thousands of clones, over 80% of them seen once. Sequenced: peripheral blood. This TCR was recovered from a woman in her 50s in a cohort sampled during active COVID-19.

The CDR3 bases are TGTGCCAGTAGCCCCTCGGGGGCCAACGTCCTGACTTTC. Protein sequence: CASSPSGANVLTF. This rearrangement joins TRBV19 to TRBJ2-6; D ambiguous. CDR1 and CDR2 (germline): LNHDA, SQIVND (reference sequence). The CDR3 spans 13 residues. V gave up 6 bases and J gave up 4 bases, with 7 bases separating them.